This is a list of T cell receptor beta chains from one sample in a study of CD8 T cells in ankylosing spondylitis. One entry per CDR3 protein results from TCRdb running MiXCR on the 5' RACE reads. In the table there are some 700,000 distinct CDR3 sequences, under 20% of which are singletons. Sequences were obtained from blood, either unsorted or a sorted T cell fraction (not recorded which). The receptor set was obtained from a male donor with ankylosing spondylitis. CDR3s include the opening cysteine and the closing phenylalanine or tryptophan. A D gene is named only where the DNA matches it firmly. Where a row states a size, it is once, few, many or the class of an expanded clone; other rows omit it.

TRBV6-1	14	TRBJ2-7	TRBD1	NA	CASRNRDRVYEQYF	TGTGCCAGCAGGAACCGGGACAGGGTGTACGAGCAGTACTTC
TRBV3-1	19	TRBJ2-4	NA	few	CASSQGWLAFDRLGNIQYF	TGTGCCAGCAGCCAAGGCTGGCTAGCGTTTGATCGATTGGGGAACATTCAGTACTTC
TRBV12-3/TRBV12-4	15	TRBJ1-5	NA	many	CASSRGPLGNQPQHF	TGTGCCAGCAGCAGGGGACCGTTGGGCAATCAGCCCCAGCATTTT
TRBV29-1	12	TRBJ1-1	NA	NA	CSVDFLNTEAFF	TGCAGCGTTGATTTCCTGAACACTGAAGCTTTCTTT
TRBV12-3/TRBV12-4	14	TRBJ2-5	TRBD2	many	CASSPELAQETQYF	TGTGCCAGCAGTCCAGAACTAGCGCAAGAGACCCAGTACTTC
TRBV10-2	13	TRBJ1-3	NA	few	CASSDRPGNTIYF	TGCGCCAGCAGCGACAGGCCTGGAAACACCATATATTTT
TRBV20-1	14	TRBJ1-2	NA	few	CSARVPDRSYGYTF	TGCAGTGCTAGGGTCCCCGACAGGTCCTATGGCTACACCTTC
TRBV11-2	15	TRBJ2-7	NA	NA	CASSFGGAPFYEQYF	TGTGCCAGCAGCTTTGGGGGGGCCCCTTTCTACGAGCAGTACTTC
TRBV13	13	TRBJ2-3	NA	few	CASSYSGTDTQYF	TGTGCCAGCAGCTATAGCGGCACAGATACGCAGTATTTT
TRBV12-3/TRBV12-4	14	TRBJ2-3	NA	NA	CASSPGTPTDTQYF	TGTGCCAGCAGCCCTGGGACCCCCACAGATACGCAGTATTTT
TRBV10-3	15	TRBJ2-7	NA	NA	CATRTGTSSSYEQYF	TGTGCCACCCGAACCGGGACATCAAGCTCCTACGAGCAGTACTTC
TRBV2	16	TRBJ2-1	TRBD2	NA	CASSLQGGGPRDEQFF	TGTGCCAGCAGTCTACAGGGCGGGGGGCCAAGGGATGAGCAGTTCTTC
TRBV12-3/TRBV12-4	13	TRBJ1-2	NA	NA	CASHRFGNYGYTF	TGTGCCAGCCATCGTTTTGGAAACTATGGCTACACCTTC
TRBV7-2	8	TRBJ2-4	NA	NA	CASSFGAF	TGTGCCAGCAGCTTCGGTGCATTC
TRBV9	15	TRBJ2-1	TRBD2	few	CASSVAGGGVGEQFF	TGTGCCAGCAGCGTAGCTGGCGGGGGGGTCGGTGAGCAGTTCTTC
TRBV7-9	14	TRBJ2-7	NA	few	CASSSRTPIYEQYF	TGTGCCAGCAGCTCCCGGACCCCGATATACGAGCAGTACTTC
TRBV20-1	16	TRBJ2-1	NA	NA	CSARDPGRSEGNEQFF	TGCAGTGCTAGAGACCCCGGCCGCAGTGAAGGTAATGAGCAGTTCTTC
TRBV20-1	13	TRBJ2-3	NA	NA	CSATLVAADTQYF	TGCAGTGCCACATTAGTGGCCGCAGATACGCAGTATTTT
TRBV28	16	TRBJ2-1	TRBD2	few	CASSLGGRVAYNEQFF	TGTGCCAGCAGTTTAGGGGGGAGGGTTGCCTACAATGAGCAGTTCTTC
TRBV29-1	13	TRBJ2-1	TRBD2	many	CSVAGLAGNEQFF	TGCAGCGTTGCGGGACTAGCGGGGAATGAGCAGTTCTTC
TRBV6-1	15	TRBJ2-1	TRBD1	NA	CASREDRAPNNEQFF	TGTGCCAGCCGCGAAGACAGGGCACCGAACAATGAGCAGTTCTTC
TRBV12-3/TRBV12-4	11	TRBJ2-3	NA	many	CASRSRDTQYF	TGTGCCAGCAGGTCAAGGGATACGCAGTATTTT
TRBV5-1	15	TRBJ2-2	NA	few	CASSFDGEGTGELFF	TGCGCCAGCAGCTTCGACGGAGAGGGCACCGGGGAGCTGTTTTTT
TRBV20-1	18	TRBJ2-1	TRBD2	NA	CSAISSGGLKLLVNEQFF	TGCAGTGCTATATCTAGCGGGGGCCTTAAACTGTTAGTCAATGAGCAGTTCTTC
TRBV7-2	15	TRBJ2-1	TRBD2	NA	CASSRTSGVYNEQFF	TGTGCCAGCAGCCGTACTAGCGGGGTCTACAATGAGCAGTTCTTC
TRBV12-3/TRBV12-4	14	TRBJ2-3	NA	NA	CASSDNREADTQYF	TGTGCCAGCAGTGACAACAGGGAAGCAGATACGCAGTATTTT
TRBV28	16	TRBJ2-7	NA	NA	CASSLPTGFLSYEQYF	TGTGCCAGCAGTTTGCCCACAGGTTTCCTCTCCTACGAGCAGTACTTC
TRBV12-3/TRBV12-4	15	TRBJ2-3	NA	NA	CASSETGSSTDTQYF	TGTGCCAGCAGTGAAACAGGATCTAGCACAGATACGCAGTATTTT
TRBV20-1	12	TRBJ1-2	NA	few	CSAPSGGYGYTF	TGCAGTGCTCCCTCGGGTGGTTATGGCTACACCTTC
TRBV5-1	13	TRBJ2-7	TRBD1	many	CATKRDSSYEQYF	TGCGCCACCAAACGGGACAGCTCCTACGAGCAGTACTTC
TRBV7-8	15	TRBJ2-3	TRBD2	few	CASSLKRENTDTQYF	TGTGCCAGCAGCTTAAAGCGGGAGAACACAGATACGCAGTATTTT
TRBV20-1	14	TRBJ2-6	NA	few	CSARDFSGANVLTF	TGCAGTGCTAGAGATTTCTCTGGGGCCAACGTCCTGACTTTC
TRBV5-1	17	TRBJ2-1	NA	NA	CASSFRTVAPSYNEQFF	TGCGCCAGCAGCTTTCGGACAGTAGCCCCCTCCTACAATGAGCAGTTCTTC
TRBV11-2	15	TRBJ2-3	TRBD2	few	CASSFDGGSTDTQYF	TGTGCCAGCAGCTTCGACGGGGGGAGCACAGATACGCAGTATTTT
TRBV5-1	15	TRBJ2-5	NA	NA	CASSLEGGGQETQYF	TGCGCCAGCAGCTTGGAGGGGGGAGGGCAAGAGACCCAGTACTTC
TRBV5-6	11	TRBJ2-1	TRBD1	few	CASSVGQGVFF	TGTGCCAGCAGCGTAGGACAGGGGGTGTTCTTC
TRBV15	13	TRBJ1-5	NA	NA	CATSGPLNQPQHF	TGTGCCACAAGCGGGCCCTTAAATCAGCCCCAGCATTTT
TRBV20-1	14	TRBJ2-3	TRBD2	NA	CSVLSGASTDTQYF	TGCAGTGTACTTAGCGGGGCTAGCACAGATACGCAGTATTTT
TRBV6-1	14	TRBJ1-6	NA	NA	CASSEATQVSPLHF	TGTGCCAGCAGTGAAGCCACACAAGTGTCACCCCTCCACTTT
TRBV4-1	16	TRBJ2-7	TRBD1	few	CASSQVGTGAGYEQYF	TGCGCCAGCAGCCAAGTTGGGACAGGGGCAGGGTACGAGCAGTACTTC
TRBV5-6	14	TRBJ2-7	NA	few	CASSLGEENYEQYF	TGTGCCAGCAGCTTGGGAGAAGAAAACTACGAGCAGTACTTC
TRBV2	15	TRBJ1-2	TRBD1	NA	CASSPDRDDLYGYTF	TGTGCCAGCAGCCCCGACAGGGACGACCTCTATGGCTACACCTTC
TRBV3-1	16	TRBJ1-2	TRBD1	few	CASSQVDREADYGYTF	TGTGCCAGCAGCCAGGTGGACAGGGAGGCTGACTATGGCTACACCTTC